This T cell receptor (beta chain) comes out of a study of T cell responses to AZD1222 COVID-19 vaccine. The overall study: Second doses that came at about 4 or about 12 weeks were put together. Study results and limitations: Nearly half of unique spike-specific TCRs reportedly avoided B.1.351 and B.1.1.7 mutated regions. Every sample of the repertoires postdated the peak T cell response.

The CDR3 extends over 15 amino acids. The germline CDR1 and CDR2 sequences are SGDLS and YYNGEE. Trimming removed 4 bases from V and 3 bases from J, with 13 bases in between. A remark on this clone: What it recognizes is unknown.

Here immunoSEQ multiplex PCR was the method, and the copy in TCRdb shows in-frame clones only, minus some. The table lists under 110,000 clones, roughly 87% of them singletons. V usage is TRBV9 and J usage is TRBJ2-2; D gene uncertain. This receptor was identified in an adult in good health. Sequenced here: peripheral blood, sampled on day 0 of AZD1222 vaccination. As DNA, the CDR3 is TGTGCCAGCAGCCGATCGGGCCAATACACCGGGGAGCTGTTTTTT. This gives the protein CASSRSGQYTGELFF.